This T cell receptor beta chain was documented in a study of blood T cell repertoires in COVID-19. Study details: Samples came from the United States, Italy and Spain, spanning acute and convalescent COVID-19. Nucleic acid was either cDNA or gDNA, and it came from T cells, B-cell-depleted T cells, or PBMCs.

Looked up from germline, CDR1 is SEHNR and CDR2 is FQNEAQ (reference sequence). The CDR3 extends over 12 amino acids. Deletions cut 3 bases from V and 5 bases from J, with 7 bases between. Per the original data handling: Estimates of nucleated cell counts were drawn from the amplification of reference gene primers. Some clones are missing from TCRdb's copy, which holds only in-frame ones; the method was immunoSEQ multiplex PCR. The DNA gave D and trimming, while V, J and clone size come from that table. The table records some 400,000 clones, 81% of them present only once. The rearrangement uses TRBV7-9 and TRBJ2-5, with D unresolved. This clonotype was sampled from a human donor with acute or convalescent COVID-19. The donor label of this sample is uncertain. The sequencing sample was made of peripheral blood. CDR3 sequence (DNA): TGTGCCAGCAGCTTCACTCTGGAGACCCAGTACTTC. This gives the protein CASSFTLETQYF.